This T cell receptor beta chain was captured in a study of graft-versus-host responses after intestinal transplantation. Study-wide context: For around 3 years after anti-thymocyte globulin induction, all recipients took tacrolimus and steroids.

Study-level points and caveats: When patients had graft-donor T cell macrochimerism, their allografts held high graft-versus-host to host-versus-graft clonal ratios.

Points on this clone: What it binds is not known.

Clones were read by immunoSEQ multiplex PCR, and TCRdb kept only the in-frame ones, dropping some. Of around 77,000 clones in the sample, over 85% were seen once. Deletions cut 0 bases from V and 2 bases from J, with 8 bases between. Germline CDR1 MNHEY, CDR2 SVGAGI. CDR3 length equals 15 residues. This clonotype was sampled from a human donor who received an intestinal transplant. The chain is built from TRBV6-5 and TRBJ2-1; D perhaps matches TRBD2 (6 bases). Specimen: unstimulated CD8+ T cells sorted from spleen or lymph node cells, collected before intestinal transplant. The DNA for the CDR3 is TGTGCCAGCAGTTACTCGGGAGGTCCCTACAATGAGCAGTTCTTC. This sequence encodes CASSYSGGPYNEQFF.